The 16 T cell receptor beta chains below come from one sample, sequenced in a study of cytotoxic CD8 clonotypes in ibrutinib-treated CLL. Sequenced by immunoSEQ multiplex PCR; TCRdb stores in-frame clones only, minus some. The sample lists hundreds of thousands of clones; 60% to 80% were seen once. Sequenced material: PBMCs, taken after 36 months of ibrutinib treatment. The receptors here all came from a human donor with chronic lymphocytic leukemia.

This clone has just a few counts. This chain uses TRBV4-1 with TRBJ1-5, with a weak D call TRBD1 (6 bases). Germline CDR1 is MGHRA and CDR2 is YSYEKL. This CDR3 comprises 13 residues. The germline V and J ends were trimmed by 3 bases and 5 bases, with 8 bases remaining between them. CDR3: CASSHPGDQPQHF. CDR3 nucleotides: TGCGCCAGCAGCCATCCAGGGGATCAGCCCCAGCATTTT.

This clone was observed a single time. The sample has other DNA sequences that encode this CDR3 too. This chain uses TRBV7-6 with TRBJ1-3, with D uncertain. The ends were cut back, 5 bases at V and 0 bases at J, with 2 bases in the middle. This CDR3 is built from 12 residues. Germline CDR1 is SGHVS and CDR2 is FNYEAQ. CDR3 sequence: CASSRSGNTIYF. The DNA of the CDR3 is TGTGCCAGCAGCCGCTCTGGAAACACCATATATTTT.

This chain uses TRBV18 with TRBJ2-7; 8 nucleotides line up with TRBD2. The length of the CDR3 is 15 residues. CDR1 and CDR2 (germline): KGHSH, LQKENI. After removal of 2 bases from V and 5 bases from J, the junction contained 8 bases not matched to a gene. CDR3 protein: CASSPRAGAKDEQYF. The CDR3, as DNA: TGTGCCAGCTCACCAAGAGCGGGAGCAAAGGACGAGCAGTACTTC.

The chain recombines TRBV4-1 with TRBJ1-1; D is unclear. Between the trimmed V and J ends, which lost 0 bases and 0 bases, there was a span of 8 bases. Germline CDR1 is MGHRA and CDR2 is YSYEKL. This CDR3 contains 15 residues. The DNA for the CDR3 is TGCGCCAGCAGCCAAGATGTCCGCCTGAACACTGAAGCTTTCTTT. Residues: CASSQDVRLNTEAFF.

The CDR3 loop is CATWRGVANYGYTF. The CDR3 region has the DNA TGTGCCACCTGGCGGGGGGTAGCTAACTATGGCTACACCTTC. This rearrangement joins TRBV2 to TRBJ1-2, with D perhaps TRBD1 (5 bases). Germline assignment: CDR1 SNHLY and CDR2 FYNNEI. The CDR3 consists of 14 residues. V was pared by 10 bases and J by 0 bases, with 15 bases between.

The V call is TRBV5-1, the J call TRBJ2-1, with D maybe TRBD2 (5 bases). The CDR3 has 15 amino acids. Germline lookup yields CDR1 SGHRS and CDR2 YFSETQ. The V end was cut by 4 bases, the J end by 0 bases, with 11 bases between. CDR3 coding DNA: TGCGCCAGCAGCGCACGGACTGTCTCCTACAATGAGCAGTTCTTC. Residues: CASSARTVSYNEQFF.

The chain links TRBV27 to TRBJ2-7; D is undetermined. The CDR3 runs 16 residues. V was shortened by 3 bases and J by 6 bases, with 21 bases between the two germline ends. Germline V gene data show CDR1 as MNHEY and CDR2 as SMNVEV (reference sequence). In nucleotides, the CDR3 is TGTGCCAGCAGTTTGAGACTTCCTATGGGTTTGGGCGAGCAGTACTTC. It codes for CASSLRLPMGLGEQYF.

The rearrangement uses TRBV9 and TRBJ2-5; TRBD2 agrees at 9 bases. Germline lookup yields CDR1 SGDLS and CDR2 YYNGEE. V lost 4 bases to trimming and J lost 3 bases; unmatched junction nucleotides: 4. The CDR3 is 14 residues long. CDR3 protein: CASSQGLAEETQYF. In DNA, the CDR3 is TGTGCCAGCAGCCAGGGACTAGCAGAAGAGACCCAGTACTTC. The variable domain in full, with the rest retrieved from reference TRBV9 and TRBJ2-5, is DSGVTQTPKHLITATGQRVTLRCSPRSGDLSVYWYQQSLDQGLQFLIQYYNGEERAKGNILERFSAQQFPDLHSELNLSSLELGDSALYFCASSQGLAEETQYFGPGTRLLVL.

This sequence joins TRBV9 and TRBJ2-7; 7 bases map to TRBD1. The CDR3 is 15 residues long. Germline-derived CDR1 and CDR2 are SGDLS and YYNGEE. V was pared by 4 bases and J by 4 bases, with 11 bases of the junction left unmatched. CDR3 nucleotides: TGTGCCAGCAGCCCTTGGACAGGCTTACTATACGAGCAGTACTTC. Translated: CASSPWTGLLYEQYF.

This chain uses TRBV6-6 with TRBJ2-3; D remains ambiguous. This CDR3 has 16 residues. The germline V gene has CDR1 MNHNY and CDR2 SVGAGI (reference sequence). V lost 2 bases and J lost 3, with 15 bases in between. The CDR3 DNA follows: TGTGCCAGCAGTTACCTTCTGCCGGTTAAGACAGATACGCAGTATTTT. This translates into CASSYLLPVKTDTQYF.

The chain employs TRBV4-3 and TRBJ1-3; D unclear. Trimming removed 4 bases from V and 0 bases from J, with 10 bases in between. The CDR3 is 15 residues long. Germline lookup yields CDR1 LGHNA and CDR2 YSLEER. As DNA, the CDR3 is TGCGCCAGCAGCCCGTCGGCAGTCTCTGGAAACACCATATATTTT. Translating it yields CASSPSAVSGNTIYF.

V is TRBV4-1 and J is TRBJ1-6; D is possibly TRBD1 (6 bases). V shed 5 bases and J shed 8 bases, with 16 bases lying between them. The CDR3 covers 15 residues. The germline V gene encodes CDR1 MGHRA and CDR2 YSYEKL. CDR3 region: CASSLRQDPDSPLHF. The CDR3 coding sequence is TGCGCCAGCAGCTTAAGACAGGACCCGGATTCACCCCTCCACTTT.

J is TRBJ1-6 and V is TRBV19, with no clear D. The CDR3 is 13 residues long. V lost 3 bases and J 9 bases, leaving 9 bases between the germline ends. In germline, CDR1 is LNHDA, CDR2 SQIVND (reference sequence). As DNA, the CDR3 is TGTGCCAGTAGTATTGTCGAGGGTTCACCCCTCCACTTT. Amino acids: CASSIVEGSPLHF.

The CDR3 protein is CASSLVGTGSSYEQYF. The CDR3 region has the DNA TGTGCCAGCAGCTTAGTTGGGACAGGAAGCTCCTACGAGCAGTACTTC. The chain recombines TRBV7-6 with TRBJ2-7; 8 bases are a match to TRBD1. Germline V gene sequence: CDR1 SGHVS, CDR2 FNYEAQ. J lost 0 bases, V lost 1 base, and 5 bases had no gene match. The CDR3 is 16 amino acids.

V and J are TRBV7-9 and TRBJ1-4; D call uncertain. Germline lookup yields CDR1 SEHNR and CDR2 FQNEAQ (reference sequence). Trimming left V 3 bases short and J 6 bases short, with 20 bases between. This CDR3 spans 17 amino acids. The CDR3 coding sequence is TGTGCCAGCAGCTTTCCCCCAAGGGCAGCAGACTATGAAAAACTGTTTTTT. Translating gives CASSFPPRAADYEKLFF.

The chain has TRBV7-9 and TRBJ2-5; the D is unclear. Between the trimmed V and J ends, which lost 5 bases and 8 bases, there was a span of 21 bases. From germline, CDR1 is SEHNR and CDR2 FQNEAQ (reference sequence). The length of the CDR3 is 15 residues. The CDR3 region is CASSPDALSFATQYF. DNA for the CDR3: TGTGCCAGCAGCCCAGATGCGCTTTCCTTTGCAACCCAGTACTTC.